Listed below are T cell receptor beta chains from one sample, sequenced in a study of blood T cell repertoires in COVID-19. Assay: immunoSEQ multiplex PCR; the TCRdb copy retains only in-frame clones and omits some. This table holds approximately 73,000 clones, 70% to 85% found once. The sequenced material came from peripheral blood. The receptors come from a woman in her 70s with acute or convalescent COVID-19. Both conserved end residues are part of each CDR3. A D gene is named only where the DNA matches it firmly.

D gene: NA
CDR3 length: 14
V gene: TRBV9
J gene: TRBJ1-3
CDR3 DNA: TGTGCCAGCAGCGGGACAGCCTCTGGAAACACCATATATTTT
CDR3 protein: CASSGTASGNTIYF

D gene: TRBD1
CDR3 length: 15
V gene: TRBV10-3
J gene: TRBJ2-7
CDR3 DNA: TGTGCCATCAGCACGACAGGGGGCGCTACCTACGAGCAGTACTTC
CDR3 protein: CAISTTGGATYEQYF

D gene: NA
CDR3 length: 15
V gene: TRBV7-3
J gene: TRBJ2-1
CDR3 DNA: TGTGCCAGCAGCTTAAGGGACTCCAGGGTAGATGAGCAGTTCTTC
CDR3 protein: CASSLRDSRVDEQFF

D gene: TRBD1
CDR3 length: 15
V gene: TRBV25-1
J gene: TRBJ1-4
CDR3 DNA: TGTGCCAGCAGGGAAACAGGGGCAACTAATGAAAAACTGTTTTTT
CDR3 protein: CASRETGATNEKLFF

D gene: NA
CDR3 length: 15
V gene: TRBV30
J gene: TRBJ2-1
CDR3 DNA: TGTGCCTGGAGGGGGACTTCATACTCCTACAATGAGCAGTTCTTC
CDR3 protein: CAWRGTSYSYNEQFF

D gene: NA
CDR3 length: 14
V gene: TRBV3-1/TRBV3-2
J gene: TRBJ1-6
CDR3 DNA: TGTGCCAGCAGCCTGGGACATAGAAATTCACCCCTCCACTTT
CDR3 protein: CASSLGHRNSPLHF

D gene: TRBD2
CDR3 length: 13
V gene: TRBV29-1
J gene: TRBJ2-1
CDR3 DNA: TGCAGCGTTCGAACGTTGGGGGTAGCGGGAGAATTCTTC
CDR3 protein: CSVRTLGVAGEFF

D gene: NA
CDR3 length: 15
V gene: TRBV3-1/TRBV3-2
J gene: TRBJ2-1
CDR3 DNA: TGTGCCAGCAGCCAAGGTTCGCGGTGGTACAATGAGCAGTTCTTC
CDR3 protein: CASSQGSRWYNEQFF

D gene: TRBD1
CDR3 length: 14
V gene: TRBV30
J gene: TRBJ1-5
CDR3 DNA: TGTGCCTGGGCGACAGGGGCCGACAATCAGCCCCAGCATTTT
CDR3 protein: CAWATGADNQPQHF

D gene: NA
CDR3 length: 15
V gene: TRBV5-8
J gene: TRBJ2-2
CDR3 DNA: TGTGCCAGCAGCTCCGGGGGGCGAAACACCGGGGAGCTGTTTTTT
CDR3 protein: CASSSGGRNTGELFF